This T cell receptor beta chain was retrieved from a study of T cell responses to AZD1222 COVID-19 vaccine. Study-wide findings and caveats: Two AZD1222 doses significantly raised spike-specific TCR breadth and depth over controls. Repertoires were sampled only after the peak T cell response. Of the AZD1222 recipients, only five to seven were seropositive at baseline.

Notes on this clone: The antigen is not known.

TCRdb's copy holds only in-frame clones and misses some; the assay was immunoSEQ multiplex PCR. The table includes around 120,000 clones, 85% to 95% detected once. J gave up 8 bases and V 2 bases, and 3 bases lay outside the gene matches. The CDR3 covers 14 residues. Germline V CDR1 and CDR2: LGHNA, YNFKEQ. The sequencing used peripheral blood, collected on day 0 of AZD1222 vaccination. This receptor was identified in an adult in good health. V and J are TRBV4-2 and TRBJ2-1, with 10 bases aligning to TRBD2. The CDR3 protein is CASSQLAGVYEQFF. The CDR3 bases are TGTGCCAGCAGCCAACTAGCGGGAGTTTATGAGCAGTTCTTC.